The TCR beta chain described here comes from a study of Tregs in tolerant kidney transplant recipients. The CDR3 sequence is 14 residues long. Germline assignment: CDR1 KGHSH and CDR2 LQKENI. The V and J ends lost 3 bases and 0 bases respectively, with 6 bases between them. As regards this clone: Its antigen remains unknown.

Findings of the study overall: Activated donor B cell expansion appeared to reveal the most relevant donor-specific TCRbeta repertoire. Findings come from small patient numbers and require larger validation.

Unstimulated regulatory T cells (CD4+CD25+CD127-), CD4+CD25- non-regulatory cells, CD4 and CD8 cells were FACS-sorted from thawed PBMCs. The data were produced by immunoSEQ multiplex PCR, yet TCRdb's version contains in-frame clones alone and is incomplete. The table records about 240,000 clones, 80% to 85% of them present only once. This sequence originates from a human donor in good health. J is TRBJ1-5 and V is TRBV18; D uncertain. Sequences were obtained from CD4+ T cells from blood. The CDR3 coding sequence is TGTGCCAGCTCACCCTATGGTAGCAATCAGCCCCAGCATTTT. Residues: CASSPYGSNQPQHF.